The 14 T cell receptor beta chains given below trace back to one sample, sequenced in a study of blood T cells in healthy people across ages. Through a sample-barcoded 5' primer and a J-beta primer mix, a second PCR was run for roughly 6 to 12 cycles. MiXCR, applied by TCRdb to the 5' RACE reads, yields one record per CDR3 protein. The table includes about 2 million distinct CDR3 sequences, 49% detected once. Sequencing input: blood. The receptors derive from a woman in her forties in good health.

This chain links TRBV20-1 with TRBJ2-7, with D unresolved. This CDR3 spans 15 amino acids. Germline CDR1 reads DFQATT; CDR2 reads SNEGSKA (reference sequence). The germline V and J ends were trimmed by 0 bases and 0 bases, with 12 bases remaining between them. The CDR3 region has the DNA TGCAGTGCTAGAGATATGACCCGCTCCTCCTACGAGCAGTACTTC. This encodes CSARDMTRSSYEQYF.

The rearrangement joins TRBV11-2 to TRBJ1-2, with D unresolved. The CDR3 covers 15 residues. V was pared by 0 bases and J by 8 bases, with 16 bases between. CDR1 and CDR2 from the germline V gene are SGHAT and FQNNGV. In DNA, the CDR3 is TGTGCCAGCAGCTTAGAGGGTTCGTACACCGCGGGCTACACCTTC. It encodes CASSLEGSYTAGYTF.

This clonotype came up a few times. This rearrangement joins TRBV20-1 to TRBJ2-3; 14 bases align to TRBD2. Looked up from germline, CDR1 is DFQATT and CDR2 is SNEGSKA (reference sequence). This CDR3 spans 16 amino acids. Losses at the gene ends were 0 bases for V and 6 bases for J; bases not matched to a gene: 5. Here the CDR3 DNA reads TGCAGTGCTAGAGATGGACTAGCGGGGGGAAGGGATACGCAGTATTTT. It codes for CSARDGLAGGRDTQYF.

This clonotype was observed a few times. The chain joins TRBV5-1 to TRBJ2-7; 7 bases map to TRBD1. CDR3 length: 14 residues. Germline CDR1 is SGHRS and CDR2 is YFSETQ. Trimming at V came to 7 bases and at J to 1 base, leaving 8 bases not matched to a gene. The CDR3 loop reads CASGETGLSYEQYF. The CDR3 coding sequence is TGCGCCAGCGGAGAGACAGGGCTTTCCTACGAGCAGTACTTC.

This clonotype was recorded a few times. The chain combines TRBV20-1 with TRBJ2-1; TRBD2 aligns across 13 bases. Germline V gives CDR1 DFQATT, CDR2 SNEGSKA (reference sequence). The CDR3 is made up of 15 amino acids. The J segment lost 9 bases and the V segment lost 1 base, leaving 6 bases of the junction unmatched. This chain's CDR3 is CSARATSGGAGEQFF. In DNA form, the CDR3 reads TGCAGTGCTAGAGCCACTAGCGGGGGGGCCGGTGAGCAGTTCTTC.

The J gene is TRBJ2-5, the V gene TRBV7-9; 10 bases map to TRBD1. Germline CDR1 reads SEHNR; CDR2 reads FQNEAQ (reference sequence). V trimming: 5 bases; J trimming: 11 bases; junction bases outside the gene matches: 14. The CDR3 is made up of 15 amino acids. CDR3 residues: CASSGRDRGGNEQYF. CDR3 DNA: TGTGCCAGCAGCGGCCGGGACAGGGGTGGTAATGAGCAGTACTTC.

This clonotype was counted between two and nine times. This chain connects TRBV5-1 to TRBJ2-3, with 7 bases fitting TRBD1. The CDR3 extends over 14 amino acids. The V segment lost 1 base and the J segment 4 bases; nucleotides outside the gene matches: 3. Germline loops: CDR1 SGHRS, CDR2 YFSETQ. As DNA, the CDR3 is TGCGCCAGCAGCTTGACAGGGGTAGCAGATACGCAGTATTTT. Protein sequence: CASSLTGVADTQYF. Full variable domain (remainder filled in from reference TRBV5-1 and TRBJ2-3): KAGVTQTPRYLIKTRGQQVTLSCSPISGHRSVSWYQQTPGQGLQFLFEYFSETQRNKGNFPGRFSGRQFSNSRSEMNVSTLELGDSALYLCASSLTGVADTQYFGPGTRLTVL.

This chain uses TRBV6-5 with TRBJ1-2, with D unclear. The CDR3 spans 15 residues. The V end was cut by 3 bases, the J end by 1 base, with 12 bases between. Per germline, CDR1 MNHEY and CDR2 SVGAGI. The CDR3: CASSYLDRRNYGYTF. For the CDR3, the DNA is TGTGCCAGCAGTTATCTAGATCGTCGTAACTATGGCTACACCTTC.

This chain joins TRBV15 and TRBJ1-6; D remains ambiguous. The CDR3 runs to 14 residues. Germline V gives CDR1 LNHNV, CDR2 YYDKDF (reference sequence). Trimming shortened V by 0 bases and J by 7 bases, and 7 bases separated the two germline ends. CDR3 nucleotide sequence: TGTGCCACCAGCAGAGATATGGGAAATTCACCCCTCCACTTT. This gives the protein CATSRDMGNSPLHF. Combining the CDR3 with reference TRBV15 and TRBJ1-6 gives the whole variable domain DAMVIQNPRYQVTQFGKPVTLSCSQTLNHNVMYWYQQKSSQAPKLLFHYYDKDFNNEADTPDNFQSRRPNTSFCFLDIRSPGLGDTAMYLCATSRDMGNSPLHFGNGTRLTVT.

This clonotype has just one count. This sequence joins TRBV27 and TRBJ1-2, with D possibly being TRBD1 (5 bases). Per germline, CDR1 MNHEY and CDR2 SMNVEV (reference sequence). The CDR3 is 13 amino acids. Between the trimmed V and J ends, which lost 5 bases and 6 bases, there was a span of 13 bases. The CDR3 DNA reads TGTGCCAGCAGTGTAAAGGGGAGCGATGGCTACACCTTC. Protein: CASSVKGSDGYTF.

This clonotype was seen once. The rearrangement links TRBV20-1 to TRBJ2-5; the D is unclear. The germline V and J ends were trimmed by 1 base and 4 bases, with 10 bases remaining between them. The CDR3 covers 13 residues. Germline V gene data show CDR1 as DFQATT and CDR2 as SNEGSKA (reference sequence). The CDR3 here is CSARAPSPETQYF. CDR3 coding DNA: TGCAGTGCTAGAGCTCCCAGTCCAGAGACCCAGTACTTC.

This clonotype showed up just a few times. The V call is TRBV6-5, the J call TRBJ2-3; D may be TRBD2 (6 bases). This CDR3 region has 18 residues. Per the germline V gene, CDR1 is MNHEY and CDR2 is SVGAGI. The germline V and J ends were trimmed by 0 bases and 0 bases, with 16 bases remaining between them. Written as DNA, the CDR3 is TGTGCCAGCAGTTACTCGAAGGACGACGGGAGTAGCACAGATACGCAGTATTTT. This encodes CASSYSKDDGSSTDTQYF.

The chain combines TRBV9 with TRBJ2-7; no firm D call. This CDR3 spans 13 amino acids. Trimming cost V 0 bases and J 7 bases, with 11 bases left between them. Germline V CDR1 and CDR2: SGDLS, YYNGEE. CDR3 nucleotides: TGTGCCAGCAGCGTAGGGCCAGGTTCAGAGCAGTACTTC. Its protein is CASSVGPGSEQYF.

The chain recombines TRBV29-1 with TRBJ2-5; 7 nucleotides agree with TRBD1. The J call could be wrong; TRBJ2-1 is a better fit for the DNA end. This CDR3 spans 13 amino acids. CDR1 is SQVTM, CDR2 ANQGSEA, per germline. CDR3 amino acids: CTSRQGYQETQFF. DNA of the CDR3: TGCACGAGCCGACAGGGATACCAAGAGACCCAGTTCTTC.